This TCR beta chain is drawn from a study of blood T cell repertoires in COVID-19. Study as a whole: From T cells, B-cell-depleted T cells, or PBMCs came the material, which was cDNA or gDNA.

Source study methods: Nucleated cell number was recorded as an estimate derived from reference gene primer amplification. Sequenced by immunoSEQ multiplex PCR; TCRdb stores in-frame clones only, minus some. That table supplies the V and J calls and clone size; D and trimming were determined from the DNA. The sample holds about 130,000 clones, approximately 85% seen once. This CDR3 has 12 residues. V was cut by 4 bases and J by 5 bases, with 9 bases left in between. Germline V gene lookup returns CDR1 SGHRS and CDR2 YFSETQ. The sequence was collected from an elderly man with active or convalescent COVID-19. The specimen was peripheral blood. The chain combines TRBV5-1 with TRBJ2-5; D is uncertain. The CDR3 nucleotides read TGCGCCAGCAGCCTCGAGGAGGAGACCCAGTACTTC. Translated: CASSLEEETQYF.